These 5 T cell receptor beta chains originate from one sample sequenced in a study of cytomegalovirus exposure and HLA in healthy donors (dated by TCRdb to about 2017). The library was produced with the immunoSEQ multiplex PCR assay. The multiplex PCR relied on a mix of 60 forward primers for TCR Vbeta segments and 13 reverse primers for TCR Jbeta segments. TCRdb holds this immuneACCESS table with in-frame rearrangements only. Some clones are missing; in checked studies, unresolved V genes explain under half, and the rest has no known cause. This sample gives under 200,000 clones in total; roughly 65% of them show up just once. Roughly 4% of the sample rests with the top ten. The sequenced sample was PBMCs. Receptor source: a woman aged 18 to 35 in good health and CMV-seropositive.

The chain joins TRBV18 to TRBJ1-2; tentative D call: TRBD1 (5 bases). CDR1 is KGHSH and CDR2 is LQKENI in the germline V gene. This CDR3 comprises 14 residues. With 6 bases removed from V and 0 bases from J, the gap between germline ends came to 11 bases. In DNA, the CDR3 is TGTGCCAGCTCCCATGACAGCTCTAACTATGGCTACACCTTC. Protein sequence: CASSHDSSNYGYTF.

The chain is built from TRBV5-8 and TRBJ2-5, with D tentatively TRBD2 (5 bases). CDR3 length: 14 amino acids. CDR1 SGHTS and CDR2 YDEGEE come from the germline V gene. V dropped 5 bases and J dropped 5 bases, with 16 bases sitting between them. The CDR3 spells CASRPTGVRETQYF. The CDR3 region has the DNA TGTGCCAGCAGACCAACCGGGGTCCGGGAGACCCAGTACTTC.

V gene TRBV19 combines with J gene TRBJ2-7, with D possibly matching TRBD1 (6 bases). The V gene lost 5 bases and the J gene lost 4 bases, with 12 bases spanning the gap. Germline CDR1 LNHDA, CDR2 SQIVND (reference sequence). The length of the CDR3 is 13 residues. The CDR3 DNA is TGTGCCAGTAGTGGGGGCCTGGGGTACGAGCAGTACTTC. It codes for CASSGGLGYEQYF.

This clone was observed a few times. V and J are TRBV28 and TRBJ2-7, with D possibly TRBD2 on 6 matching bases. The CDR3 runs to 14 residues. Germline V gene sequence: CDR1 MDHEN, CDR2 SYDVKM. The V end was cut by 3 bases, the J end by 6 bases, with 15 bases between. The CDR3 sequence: CASSFTGAPGEQYF. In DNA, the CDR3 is TGTGCCAGCAGTTTCACGGGAGCCCCCGGCGAGCAGTACTTC.

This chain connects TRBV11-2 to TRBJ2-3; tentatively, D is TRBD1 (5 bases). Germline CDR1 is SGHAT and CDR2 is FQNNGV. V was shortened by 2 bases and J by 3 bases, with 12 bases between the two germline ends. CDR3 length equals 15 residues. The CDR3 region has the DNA TGTGCCAGCAGCTTAATGCAGGGTTTTACAGATACGCAGTATTTT. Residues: CASSLMQGFTDTQYF.